Following are 32 T cell receptor beta chains from one sample sequenced in a study of OX40 agonist ivuxolimab in advanced cancers. This table comes from immunoSEQ multiplex PCR, and its TCRdb copy is limited to in-frame clones, with some not included. The sample consists of more than 65,000 clones, 75% to 85% of them appearing once. The starting material was CD4+ or CD8+ T cells sorted from blood, obtained in a trial of the OX40 agonist ivuxolimab. These receptors came from an adult with an advanced solid tumor such as melanoma, head and neck, liver or kidney cancer.

The J gene is TRBJ1-6, the V gene TRBV5-5, with unresolved D. V shed 0 bases and J shed 7 bases, with 5 bases lying between them. The CDR3 covers 13 residues. Germline CDR1 reads SGHKS; CDR2 reads YYEKEE (reference sequence). CDR3 amino acids: CASSLGPNSPLHF. The CDR3 nucleotides are TGTGCCAGCAGCTTGGGACCGAATTCACCCCTCCACTTT.

This chain connects TRBV11-2 to TRBJ2-4; possibly TRBD2 for D (5 bases). The length of the CDR3 is 17 residues. Trimming removed 0 bases from V and 0 bases from J, with 12 bases in between. Per the germline V gene, CDR1 is SGHAT and CDR2 is FQNNGV. The CDR3 DNA reads TGTGCCAGCAGCTTAGATTCCAGCCTAGCAGCCAAAAACATTCAGTACTTC. Protein sequence: CASSLDSSLAAKNIQYF.

This clone was picked up one time. This chain links TRBV7-8 with TRBJ2-7; 14 bases are shared with TRBD2. The CDR3 spans 17 residues. Unmatched junction bases numbered 7, after V lost 5 bases and J lost 1 base. Germline V gene data show CDR1 as SGHVS and CDR2 as FQNEAQ. CDR3 sequence: CASSPGLAGGASYEQYF. CDR3 sequence (DNA): TGTGCCAGCAGCCCCGGACTAGCGGGAGGAGCGTCCTACGAGCAGTACTTC. The entire variable domain, with the rest obtained from reference TRBV7-8 and TRBJ2-7, is as follows: GAGVSQSPRYKVAKRGQDVALRCDPISGHVSLFWYQQALGQGPEFLTYFQNEAQLDKSGLPSDRFFAERPEGSVSTLKIQRTQQEDSAVYLCASSPGLAGGASYEQYFGPGTRLTVT.

The chain links TRBV15 to TRBJ1-1; the D gene is possibly TRBD1 (5 bases). Trimming stripped 0 bases from V and 1 base from J, with 12 bases between. The CDR3 has 16 amino acids. Germline CDR1 and CDR2: LNHNV and YYDKDF (reference sequence). This CDR3 is CATSRDRRGANTEAFF. In DNA, the CDR3 is TGTGCCACCAGCAGAGATCGACGGGGCGCGAACACTGAAGCTTTCTTT.

The chain has TRBV7-6 and TRBJ1-3, with TRBD1 identical over 7 bases. V was clipped by 2 bases and J by 8 bases; unmatched bases: 6. The germline V gene has CDR1 SGHVS and CDR2 FNYEAQ. CDR3 length: 14 amino acids. The CDR3 reads CASSLSRQGDTIYF. The CDR3 DNA reads as TGTGCCAGCAGCTTATCGCGACAGGGAGACACCATATATTTT.

V and J are TRBV9 and TRBJ2-7; 10 nucleotides line up with TRBD2. The CDR3 has 17 amino acids. Germline CDR1 reads SGDLS; CDR2 reads YYNGEE. Germline trimming cut 4 bases from V and 5 bases from J; bases unmatched to any gene: 15. The CDR3 sequence: CASSPGLALDVGHEQYF. DNA for the CDR3: TGTGCCAGCAGCCCGGGACTAGCGCTGGACGTGGGTCACGAGCAGTACTTC.

This rearrangement joins TRBV5-4 to TRBJ2-3; 11 nucleotides align to TRBD2. The V gene's germline CDR1 is SGHNT and CDR2 YYREEE (reference sequence). The CDR3 is 16 amino acids. The J segment lost 3 bases and the V segment lost 4 bases, leaving 7 bases of the junction unmatched. In DNA, the CDR3 is TGTGCCAGCAGCGCTCGACTAGCGGGAAGAACAGATACGCAGTATTTT. It is translated as CASSARLAGRTDTQYF.

The rearrangement uses TRBV5-5 and TRBJ1-1, with TRBD1 as a possible D gene (5 bases). Germline V gives CDR1 SGHKS, CDR2 YYEKEE (reference sequence). The CDR3 contains 14 residues. V was pared by 4 bases and J by 0 bases, with 10 bases between. The CDR3, as DNA: TGTGCCAGCAGCGCGCGGGGCTTGAACACTGAAGCTTTCTTT. It encodes CASSARGLNTEAFF.

The rearrangement uses TRBV5-8 and TRBJ1-5; D not certain. The V end was cut by 0 bases, the J end by 0 bases, with 13 bases between. CDR3 size: 17 residues. Germline CDR1 reads SGHTS; CDR2 reads YDEGEE. The DNA for the CDR3 is TGTGCCAGCAGCTTGGGGTTCGGTGACAATAGCAATCAGCCCCAGCATTTT. Translation gives CASSLGFGDNSNQPQHF.

The chain recombines TRBV9 with TRBJ1-1; no firm D call. V was shortened by 0 bases and J by 0 bases, with 9 bases between the two germline ends. Germline V gene lookup returns CDR1 SGDLS and CDR2 YYNGEE. The CDR3 covers 15 residues. This CDR3 is CASSVGPDLNTEAFF. The DNA for the CDR3 is TGTGCCAGCAGCGTAGGTCCGGACCTGAACACTGAAGCTTTCTTT.

V gene TRBV18 combines with J gene TRBJ1-5; D may be TRBD1 (5 bases). CDR1 and CDR2 from the germline V gene are KGHSH and LQKENI. This CDR3 contains 15 residues. V gave up 6 bases and J gave up 4 bases, with 16 bases separating them. In DNA, the CDR3 is TGTGCCAGCTCGCCGGGTCAGGGTCGGAATCAGCCCCAGCATTTT. It specifies CASSPGQGRNQPQHF.

For the CDR3, the DNA is TGTGCCAGCAGCTTACAGGATTGGGCTGAAGCTTTCTTT. It specifies CASSLQDWAEAFF. The chain carries TRBV11-3 and TRBJ1-1; D gene unclear. CDR1 and CDR2 (germline): SGHNT, YENEEA. The CDR3 runs 13 residues. V lost 2 bases to trimming and J lost 6 bases, with 10 bases between them. The whole variable domain, filled in from reference TRBV11-3 and TRBJ1-1, reads EAGVVQSPRYKIIEKKQPVAFWCNPISGHNTLYWYLQNLGQGPELLIRYENEEAVDDSQLPKDRFSAERLKGVDSTLKIQPAELGDSAVYLCASSLQDWAEAFFGQGTRLTVV.

V usage is TRBV6-6 and J usage is TRBJ1-5; D is unresolved. The germline V and J ends were trimmed by 2 bases and 2 bases, with 13 bases remaining between them. CDR3 length: 16 amino acids. Germline V gene lookup returns CDR1 MNHNY and CDR2 SVGAGI (reference sequence). The CDR3 nucleotides are TGTGCCAGCAGTTACCCCTCGGGTACAGGCAATCAGCCCCAGCATTTT. It yields the protein CASSYPSGTGNQPQHF.

In its sample, this clone was seen once. The V gene is TRBV28, the J gene TRBJ1-2; D call uncertain. Germline V gene data show CDR1 as MDHEN and CDR2 as SYDVKM. V was trimmed by 7 bases and J by 0 bases, leaving 3 bases between them. This CDR3 region has 11 residues. The CDR3 loop reads CASNANYGYTF. The DNA of the CDR3 is TGTGCCAGCAACGCTAACTATGGCTACACCTTC.

The chain combines TRBV28 with TRBJ2-2, with D possibly TRBD2 on 6 matching bases. Germline V gene lookup returns CDR1 MDHEN and CDR2 SYDVKM. The V end lost 5 bases, the J end lost 4 bases, and 29 bases lay between the germline ends. The CDR3 covers 20 residues. The DNA for the CDR3 is TGTGCCAGCAGTACCCCGGGAGCCTGGGAATCACCACCGAGCACCGGGGAGCTGTTTTTT. Residues: CASSTPGAWESPPSTGELFF. Filled out from reference TRBV28 and TRBJ2-2, the complete variable domain reads DVKVTQSSRYLVKRTGEKVFLECVQDMDHENMFWYRQDPGLGLRLIYFSYDVKMKEKGDIPEGYSVSREKKERFSLILESASTNQTSMYLCASSTPGAWESPPSTGELFFGEGSRLTVL.

The V and J genes are TRBV11-3 and TRBJ2-7; TRBD2 is a possible D gene (6 bases). The CDR3 is 14 amino acids. The germline gives CDR1 SGHNT, CDR2 YENEEA. Trimming left V 9 bases short and J 7 bases short, with 22 bases between. This chain's CDR3 is CARSRGAATEEQYF. For the CDR3, the DNA is TGTGCCAGGTCACGCGGGGCCGCTACGGAGGAGCAGTACTTC.

The chain links TRBV28 to TRBJ1-4, with TRBD1 matching 7 bases. The trim removed 5 bases at V and 0 bases at J, leaving 12 bases unmatched. The CDR3 runs 18 residues. Germline assignment: CDR1 MDHEN and CDR2 SYDVKM. CDR3 DNA: TGTGCCAGCAGTCCTTTCCCGGGACAGACTGCAACTAATGAAAAACTGTTTTTT. This gives the protein CASSPFPGQTATNEKLFF.

The count of this clone is one. J is TRBJ2-7 and V is TRBV9; TRBD1 aligns across 9 bases. Losses at the gene ends were 4 bases for V and 0 bases for J; bases not matched to a gene: 11. CDR1 and CDR2 from the germline V gene are SGDLS and YYNGEE. This CDR3 comprises 17 residues. Here the CDR3 DNA reads TGTGCCAGCAGCCCGGGACAGGGAAGGACGAGCTCCTACGAGCAGTACTTC. Amino acid sequence: CASSPGQGRTSSYEQYF.

The chain carries TRBV9 and TRBJ2-5; D is perhaps TRBD2 (6 bases). The V end was cut by 2 bases, the J end by 4 bases, with 12 bases between. Germline V gives CDR1 SGDLS, CDR2 YYNGEE. The CDR3 loop spans 14 amino acids. The CDR3 sequence is CASSVLVGGETQYF. CDR3 bases: TGTGCCAGCAGCGTCCTGGTGGGGGGAGAGACCCAGTACTTC.

The chain couples TRBV28 to TRBJ1-2; TRBD1 agrees at 7 bases. Germline V lookup: CDR1 MDHEN, CDR2 SYDVKM. This CDR3 is 16 amino acids long. Unmatched junction bases numbered 15, after V lost 7 bases and J lost 4 bases. The CDR3 nucleotides read TGTGCCAGCACCCAGGGGGGGGGCGATCATAGCTATGGCTACACCTTC. Protein: CASTQGGGDHSYGYTF.

Comments on this clone: Mismatch with germline at one junction end may stem from a read error. The J gene is TRBJ1-1, the V gene TRBV7-6, with TRBD1 matching 9 bases. The CDR3 runs to 14 residues. Germline V gene data show CDR1 as SGHVS and CDR2 as FNYEAQ. Here the CDR3 DNA reads TGTACCAGCAGCTCGATCACAGGGGGCGGTGAAGCTTTCTTT. This encodes CTSSSITGGGEAFF.

This chain uses TRBV5-4 with TRBJ1-2; TRBD1 agrees at 10 bases. The CDR3 extends over 15 amino acids. CDR1 is SGHNT, CDR2 YYREEE, per germline (reference sequence). After removal of 1 base from V and 7 bases from J, the junction contained 7 bases not matched to a gene. CDR3 coding DNA: TGTGCCAGCAGCTTGCCCGGGACAGGGGTGTTTGGCTACACCTTC. Its protein is CASSLPGTGVFGYTF.

This chain links TRBV4-3 with TRBJ2-7, with 9 bases fitting TRBD2. The germline gives CDR1 LGHNA, CDR2 YSLEER. This CDR3 is built from 15 residues. With V trimmed by 4 bases and J by 1 base, 5 bases remained unmatched. The CDR3 protein is CASSLLAGSSYEQYF. In DNA form, the CDR3 reads TGCGCCAGCAGCCTCCTAGCGGGGTCGTCCTACGAGCAGTACTTC.

The genes are TRBV12-5 and TRBJ1-3, with D hard to call. Trimming took off 1 base at V and 2 bases at J, with 3 bases between the two ends. Germline loops: CDR1 LGHNT, CDR2 FRNRAP. This CDR3 is 13 amino acids long. The CDR3 DNA reads as TGTGCTAGTGGTTTGGATACTGGAAACACCATATATTTT. Its translation: CASGLDTGNTIYF. Complete variable domain (other parts from reference TRBV12-5 and TRBJ1-3): DARVTQTPRHKVTEMGQEVTMRCQPILGHNTVFWYRQTMMQGLELLAYFRNRAPLDDSGMPKDRFSAEMPDATLATLKIQPSEPRDSAVYFCASGLDTGNTIYFGEGSWLTVV.

The table lists this clone with a few counts. This rearrangement joins TRBV6-5 to TRBJ2-7; no firm D call. This CDR3 has 11 amino acids. Trimming removed 5 bases from V and 6 bases from J, with 8 bases in between. Per the germline V gene, CDR1 is MNHEY and CDR2 is SVGAGI. CDR3 DNA: TGTGCCAGCAGTATAGTTACCGAGCAGTACTTC. Its protein is CASSIVTEQYF.

This clone was counted only a few times. J is TRBJ2-1 and V is TRBV25-1; 9 bases align to TRBD2. V was pared by 7 bases and J by 1 base, with 8 bases of the junction left unmatched. Germline-derived CDR1 and CDR2 are MGHDK and SYGVNS. The CDR3 runs 16 residues. This chain's CDR3 is CASTGLARTSYNEQFF. In DNA form, the CDR3 reads TGTGCCAGCACGGGACTAGCTCGAACTTCCTACAATGAGCAGTTCTTC. Using reference TRBV25-1 and TRBJ2-1 for the parts outside the CDR3, the full variable domain is EADIYQTPRYLVIGTGKKITLECSQTMGHDKMYWYQQDPGMELHLIHYSYGVNSTEKGDLSSESTVSRIRTEHFPLTLESARPSHTSQYLCASTGLARTSYNEQFFGPGTRLTVL.

Written as DNA, the CDR3 is TGTGCCAGCAGCTTGACAGGGTTGGTTACAGATACGCAGTATTTT. Translation: CASSLTGLVTDTQYF. This chain connects TRBV11-2 to TRBJ2-3; 7 bases agree with TRBD1. The CDR3 extends over 15 amino acids. V shed 3 bases and J 3 bases; nucleotides not matched to a gene: 6. Germline lookup yields CDR1 SGHAT and CDR2 FQNNGV.

The CDR3 spells CASSQDLGRLFF. CDR3 coding DNA: TGCGCCAGCAGCCAAGATCTGGGAAGGCTGTTTTTT. The rearrangement joins TRBV4-1 to TRBJ2-2; D remains unclear. The CDR3 consists of 12 residues. Trimming pared 0 bases from V and 13 bases from J, leaving 9 bases between. The germline gives CDR1 MGHRA, CDR2 YSYEKL.

The chain has TRBV7-9 and TRBJ2-5; tentative D call: TRBD2 (6 bases). The CDR3 covers 13 residues. Germline V gene data show CDR1 as SEHNR and CDR2 as FQNEAQ (reference sequence). Trimming shortened V by 1 base and J by 4 bases, and 7 bases separated the two germline ends. The CDR3 is CASSLVGGETQYF. Here the CDR3 DNA reads TGTGCCAGCAGCTTAGTGGGGGGAGAGACCCAGTACTTC.

The V and J genes are TRBV6-6 and TRBJ2-5; TRBD2 matches at 10 bases. Looked up from germline, CDR1 is MNHNY and CDR2 is SVGAGI (reference sequence). The CDR3 is 16 residues long. V lost 2 bases to trimming and J lost 5 bases; unmatched junction nucleotides: 8. CDR3 region: CASSYALAGRQETQYF. In nucleotides, the CDR3 is TGTGCCAGCAGTTACGCACTAGCGGGGAGGCAGGAGACCCAGTACTTC.

The chain uses TRBV7-2 and TRBJ1-2; TRBD1 aligns across 9 bases. The CDR3 consists of 16 residues. Unmatched junction bases numbered 7, after V lost 5 bases and J lost 0 bases. Per germline, CDR1 SGHTA and CDR2 FQGNSA. This CDR3 is CASSPTTGGTNYGYTF. As DNA, the CDR3 is TGTGCCAGCAGCCCGACGACAGGGGGGACTAACTATGGCTACACCTTC.

CDR3 sequence: CASSNGQPGNGEKLFF. The CDR3 DNA follows: TGTGCCAGCTCAAACGGACAGCCCGGAAATGGTGAAAAACTGTTTTTT. The chain links TRBV18 to TRBJ1-4, with a tentative D call TRBD1 (6 bases). Germline CDR1 and CDR2: KGHSH and LQKENI. Trimming removed 5 bases at V and 7 bases at J, with 20 bases between. The CDR3 is 16 amino acids. The complete variable domain, with remaining parts taken from reference TRBV18 and TRBJ1-4, reads NAGVMQNPRHLVRRRGQEARLRCSPMKGHSHVYWYRQLPEEGLKFMVYLQKENIIDESGMPKERFSAEFPKEGPSILRIQQVVRGDSAAYFCASSNGQPGNGEKLFFGSGTQLSVL.